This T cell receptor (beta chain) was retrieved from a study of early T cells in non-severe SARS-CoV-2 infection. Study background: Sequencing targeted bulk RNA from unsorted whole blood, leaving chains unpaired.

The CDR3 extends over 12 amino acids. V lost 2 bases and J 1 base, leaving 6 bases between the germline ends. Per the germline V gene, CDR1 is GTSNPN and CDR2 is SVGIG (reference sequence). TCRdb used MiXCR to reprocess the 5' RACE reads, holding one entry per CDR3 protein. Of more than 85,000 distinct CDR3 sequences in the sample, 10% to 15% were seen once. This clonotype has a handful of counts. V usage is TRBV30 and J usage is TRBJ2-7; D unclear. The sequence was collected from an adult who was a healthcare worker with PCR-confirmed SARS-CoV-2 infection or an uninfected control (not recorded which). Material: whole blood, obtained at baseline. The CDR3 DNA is TGTGCCTGGAGTAAGAGGTCCTACGAGCAGTACTTC. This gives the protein CAWSKRSYEQYF.